Sequencing of this TCR beta chain was carried out in a study of T-cell memory formation after mild COVID-19. On the study more broadly: The two donors had largely donor-specific TCR clusters.

This clonotype was counted a few times. Its antigen is currently unknown. Findings and caveats of the study: The appearance of some responding clones in pre-infection memory suggested that cross-reactive memory joined.

TCRdb processed the 5' RACE reads anew with MiXCR; each CDR3 protein has one entry. Among about 400,000 distinct CDR3 sequences listed, 24% were seen once. Trimming removed 5 bases at V and 4 bases at J, with 20 bases between. This CDR3 is 16 amino acids long. Per the germline V gene, CDR1 is SGHNT and CDR2 is YENEEA. The sample comprised PBMCs or a T cell subset sorted from them (not recorded which). The chain uses TRBV11-3 and TRBJ2-5; D not certain. The sequence derives from an adult woman who had mild COVID-19 (a few samples of this study predate the infection). Cell type and time point are not known. This chain's CDR3 is CASSDPKGPRRETQYF. As DNA, the CDR3 is TGTGCCAGCAGCGACCCCAAGGGCCCGAGGCGAGAGACCCAGTACTTC.